The sequence of this TCR beta chain was determined in a study of CD8 T cells in Susac syndrome. Whole-study findings and limits: Susac CD8+ clonal expansion peaked in TEMRA cells and active patients. Detection of Susac-specific public clones gave approximately 16 in total CD8+ repertoires and roughly 5 in CD8+ TEMRA repertoires.

RNA was extracted with the RNeasy kit, and a quantity of roughly 0.5 to 1 ug was reverse transcribed using random hexamers. An immunoSEQ multiplex PCR amplified TCR beta CDR3 over 54 Vbeta and 13 Jbeta. TCRdb re-called the immunoSEQ multiplex PCR reads through MiXCR, storing one row per CDR3 protein. The top ten hold under 0.5% of the sample, which has about 83,000 distinct CDR3 sequences, around 95% seen once. Negative isolation was used for CD8+ and CD4+ T cells, and FACS enrichment was applied to TEMRA cells. The CDR3 is made up of 17 amino acids. Germline V CDR1 and CDR2: SGHDT, YYEEEE. With V trimmed by 5 bases and J by 0 bases, 8 bases remained unmatched. A remark on this clonotype: Its antigen is unidentified.

The chain uses TRBV5-6 and TRBJ2-6; 7 bases are shared with TRBD1. Specimen: CD8+ T cells from PBMCs. The receptor was isolated from a human donor with Susac syndrome. The CDR3, as DNA: TGTGCCAGCAGTTATTCGACAGGGTCCTCTGGGGCCAACGTCCTGACTTTC. Protein product: CASSYSTGSSGANVLTF.